The 6 T cell receptor beta chains given below trace back to one sample, sequenced in a study of control samples from healthy donors and cancer patients. TCRdb keeps only in-frame clones here, not all; method: immunoSEQ multiplex PCR. The table shows more than 95,000 clones, with roughly 87% occurring only once. What was sequenced was blood. These receptors all come from a man younger than 35 in good health.

This clone was detected a few times. The same CDR3 also results from other DNA sequences found in this sample. The rearrangement uses TRBV25-1 and TRBJ1-6, with D possibly being TRBD1 (6 bases). CDR1 and CDR2 (germline): MGHDK, SYGVNS. Deletions cut 6 bases from V and 10 bases from J, with 16 bases between. This CDR3 has 14 amino acids. The CDR3 nucleotides are TGTGCCAGCAGCGAGAGGGGGAGGGGGTCACCCCTCCACTTT. Protein: CASSERGRGSPLHF. The full variable domain, its missing parts supplied by reference TRBV25-1 and TRBJ1-6, is EADIYQTPRYLVIGTGKKITLECSQTMGHDKMYWYQQDPGMELHLIHYSYGVNSTEKGDLSSESTVSRIRTEHFPLTLESARPSHTSQYLCASSERGRGSPLHFGNGTRLTVT.

This clone was seen just once. This chain joins TRBV7-9 and TRBJ1-2; D remains ambiguous. Trimming stripped 1 base from V and 5 bases from J, with 8 bases between. Germline V gives CDR1 SEHNR, CDR2 FQNEAQ (reference sequence). The CDR3 covers 13 residues. CDR3 nucleotides: TGTGCCAGCAGCTTAGGAGGGATGTATGGCTACACCTTC. As protein: CASSLGGMYGYTF.

The chain uses TRBV20-1 and TRBJ1-5; tentatively, D is TRBD1 (5 bases). V lost 3 bases, J lost 4 bases, and 13 bases lay in between. CDR1 DFQATT and CDR2 SNEGSKA come from the germline V gene (reference sequence). This CDR3 comprises 14 residues. DNA of the CDR3: TGCAGTGCTAGTCAACTGGGACCTAATCAGCCCCAGCATTTT. Protein sequence: CSASQLGPNQPQHF.

The V gene is TRBV21-1, the J gene TRBJ1-3. TRBV21-1 constitutes a pseudogene. The CDR3 has 19 amino acids. The CDR3 coding sequence is TGTGCCAGCAGCAAATATCCCTTTGTGAGGTCTCACTCTGGAAACACCATATATTTT. This encodes CASSKYPFVRSHSGNTIYF.

V usage is TRBV6-5 and J usage is TRBJ2-5, with 9 positions matching TRBD2. CDR3 length equals 15 residues. The junction had 2 bases not matched to a gene; V was cut back by 2 bases and J by 1 base. Germline values: CDR1 MNHEY, CDR2 SVGAGI. CDR3 sequence: CASSYTSGLQETQYF. For the CDR3, the DNA is TGTGCCAGCAGTTACACTAGCGGGCTCCAAGAGACCCAGTACTTC.

The gene calls are TRBV2 and TRBJ2-5; TRBD2 matches 14 bases. The germline CDR1 and CDR2 sequences are SNHLY and FYNNEI. The CDR3 sequence is 17 residues long. The ends lost 4 bases at V and 1 base at J; junction bases unmatched: 5. This chain's CDR3 is CASSARLAGGIQETQYF. CDR3 sequence (DNA): TGTGCCAGCAGTGCGCGACTAGCGGGAGGGATCCAAGAGACCCAGTACTTC.